This T cell receptor beta chain stems from a study of blood T cell repertoires in COVID-19. Study context: Material from acute and convalescent COVID-19 was sourced from the United States, Italy and Spain. Nucleic acid was either cDNA or gDNA, and it came from T cells, B-cell-depleted T cells, or PBMCs.

Clones were sequenced by immunoSEQ multiplex PCR, and TCRdb holds only the in-frame ones, with some missing. The sample holds about 24,000 clones, roughly 87% seen once. A few counts support this clone. The germline CDR1 and CDR2 sequences are GTSNPN and SVGIG (reference sequence). The CDR3 has 14 amino acids. J gave up 5 bases and V 4 bases, and 10 bases lay outside the gene matches. The receptor was isolated from a human donor in a cohort sampled during active COVID-19. The sequencing input was peripheral blood. The chain employs TRBV30 and TRBJ1-2; 7 bases fit TRBD1. CDR3 in amino acids: CAWNDRVGVYGYTF. The CDR3 DNA reads TGTGCCTGGAACGACAGGGTAGGGGTTTATGGCTACACCTTC.